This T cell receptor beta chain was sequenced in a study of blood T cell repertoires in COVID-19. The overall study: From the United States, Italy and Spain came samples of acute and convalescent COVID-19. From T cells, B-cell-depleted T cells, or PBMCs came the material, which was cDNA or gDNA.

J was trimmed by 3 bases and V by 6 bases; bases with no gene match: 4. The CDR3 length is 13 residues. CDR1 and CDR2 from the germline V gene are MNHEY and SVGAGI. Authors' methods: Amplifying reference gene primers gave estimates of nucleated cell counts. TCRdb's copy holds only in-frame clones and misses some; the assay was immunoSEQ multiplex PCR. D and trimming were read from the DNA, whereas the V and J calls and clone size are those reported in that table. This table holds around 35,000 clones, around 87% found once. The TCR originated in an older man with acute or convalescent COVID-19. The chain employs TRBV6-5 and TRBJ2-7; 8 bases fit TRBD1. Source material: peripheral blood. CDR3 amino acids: CASSAGGDYEQYF. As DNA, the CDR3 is TGTGCCAGCAGCGCAGGGGGCGACTACGAGCAGTACTTC.